Shown below are 15 T cell receptor beta chains from a single sample sequenced in a study of CD8 T cells in ankylosing spondylitis. Which antigens these TCRs recognize remains unknown. Using its own MiXCR run on the 5' RACE reads, TCRdb lists one record per CDR3 protein. The sample lists 500,000 to 650,000 distinct CDR3 sequences, approximately 5.3% occurring once. Notes on the study in general: It appeared that ankylosing spondylitis blood was characterized by a TCR beta motif of several highly homologous variants.

Sequenced material: blood, either unsorted or a sorted T cell fraction (not recorded which). These receptors came from a male donor with ankylosing spondylitis.

In this sample, this clonotype turned up many times. The chain links TRBV7-2 to TRBJ2-1, with a weak D call TRBD1 (7 bases). CDR3 length: 15 residues. V lost 2 bases, J lost 2 bases, and 10 bases lay in between. Germline values: CDR1 SGHTA, CDR2 FQGNSA. The CDR3: CASSLQGGPYNEQFF. CDR3 in DNA: TGTGCCAGCAGCTTACAGGGGGGTCCCTACAATGAGCAGTTCTTC.

This clonotype was detected ten times or more. The J gene is TRBJ1-1, the V gene TRBV6-1; no definite D call. Germline-derived CDR1 and CDR2 are MNHNS and SASEGT. V lost 8 bases and J 4 bases, leaving 17 bases between the germline ends. This CDR3 has 14 residues. CDR3 loop: CASHAGFRVTEAFF. In DNA, the CDR3 is TGTGCCAGCCACGCCGGGTTTAGAGTCACTGAAGCTTTCTTT.

This clonotype was recorded many times. The chain links TRBV6-5 to TRBJ2-1; no reliable D call. Trimming took 6 bases from V and 9 from J, leaving 9 bases between them. The CDR3 covers 11 residues. Germline values: CDR1 MNHEY, CDR2 SVGAGI. This CDR3 is CASSRLGEQFF. The CDR3 DNA is TGTGCCAGCAGCCGGCTTGGTGAGCAGTTCTTC.

This clonotype was seen repeatedly, ten times or more. V usage is TRBV20-1 and J usage is TRBJ2-3; D is unclear. Germline V CDR1 and CDR2: DFQATT, SNEGSKA (reference sequence). V was clipped by 6 bases and J by 0 bases, with 16 bases between them. This CDR3 has 15 amino acids. The CDR3 loop reads CSAPPHSSSTDTQYF. The DNA for the CDR3 is TGCAGTGCCCCTCCGCACAGTTCGAGCACAGATACGCAGTATTTT.

The chain employs TRBV5-1 and TRBJ2-5; D remains unclear. Trimming removed 3 bases at V and 7 bases at J, with 13 bases between. Germline V gives CDR1 SGHRS, CDR2 YFSETQ. The CDR3 is made up of 13 amino acids. CDR3 bases: TGCGCCAGCAGCTACGGACCTTTGGGGACCCAGTACTTC. It codes for CASSYGPLGTQYF.

The rearrangement links TRBV11-2 to TRBJ1-5; TRBD1 might be the D (5 bases). Germline CDR1 is SGHAT and CDR2 is FQNNGV. This CDR3 comprises 16 residues. Trimming pared 5 bases from V and 8 bases from J, leaving 22 bases between. The CDR3 reads CASSADQGARIKPQHF. In nucleotides, the CDR3 is TGTGCCAGCAGCGCAGATCAGGGTGCTAGAATCAAGCCCCAGCATTTT.

This clonotype was counted at least ten times. The genes are TRBV12-3 or TRBV12-4 and TRBJ2-3, with a possible D match to TRBD2 (6 bases). Trimming left V 10 bases short and J 4 bases short, with 12 bases between. The CDR3 loop spans 12 amino acids. The CDR3 loop reads CATGGGADTQYF. DNA of the CDR3: TGTGCCACCGGGGGAGGAGCAGATACGCAGTATTTT.

This clonotype was recorded at least ten times. The gene calls are TRBV5-1 and TRBJ1-1; D gene ambiguous. From germline, CDR1 is SGHRS and CDR2 YFSETQ. Trimming removed 1 base at V and 4 bases at J, with 8 bases between. There are 13 residues in the CDR3. CDR3 protein: CASSLNPATEAFF. DNA for the CDR3: TGCGCCAGCAGCTTGAATCCGGCCACTGAAGCTTTCTTT.

This clonotype was seen ten or more times. This chain connects TRBV29-1 to TRBJ2-1; possibly TRBD1 or TRBD2 for D (5 bases each). Germline-derived CDR1 and CDR2 are SQVTM and ANQGSEA. This CDR3 contains 13 residues. Trimming stripped 2 bases from V and 6 bases from J, with 11 bases between. The CDR3 sequence is CSVERDQINEQFF. CDR3 nucleotide sequence: TGCAGCGTTGAAAGGGACCAAATCAATGAGCAGTTCTTC.

This clonotype was recorded many times. The chain is built from TRBV29-1 and TRBJ2-7; TRBD2 aligns across 7 bases. Trimming at V came to 3 bases and at J to 7 bases, leaving 6 bases not matched to a gene. CDR3 length: 12 residues. Germline lookup yields CDR1 SQVTM and CDR2 ANQGSEA. CDR3 in DNA: TGCAGCGTTGAGGGGGGAGGGACGGAGCAGTACTTC. Translated, it gives CSVEGGGTEQYF.

This clonotype appeared many times. The chain uses TRBV5-6 and TRBJ1-2; D call uncertain. V lost 4 bases and J 7 bases, leaving 20 bases between the germline ends. Germline lookup yields CDR1 SGHDT and CDR2 YYEEEE. CDR3 size: 15 residues. The CDR3 DNA is TGTGCCAGCAGCACGGACGCGGCGGTCCGGGGTGGCTACACCTTC. Its protein product is CASSTDAAVRGGYTF.

This clonotype was seen repeatedly, ten times or more. The chain has TRBV12-3 or TRBV12-4 and TRBJ1-1; maybe TRBD1 (5 bases). Deletions cut 4 bases from V and 11 bases from J, with 14 bases between. This CDR3 is 12 amino acids long. CDR3 sequence (DNA): TGTGCCAGCAGTTACAGGTATGGGGCGGCTTTCTTT. This gives the protein CASSYRYGAAFF.

This clonotype came up many times. CDR3 coding DNA: TGCAGTGCCTTACAGGGGGCGATCTACAATGAGCAGTTCTTC. This sequence encodes CSALQGAIYNEQFF. The rearrangement uses TRBV20-1 and TRBJ2-1; the match to TRBD1 covers 9 bases. The V segment lost 6 bases and the J segment 3 bases; nucleotides outside the gene matches: 6. Per germline, CDR1 DFQATT and CDR2 SNEGSKA (reference sequence). The CDR3 contains 14 residues.

In its sample, this clonotype was seen once. Given a much more abundant clone one base away, this may be a read error. The chain employs TRBV5-1 and TRBJ2-5, with no clear D. Germline V gene data show CDR1 as SGHRS and CDR2 as YFSETQ. CDR3 size: 16 residues. CDR3 region: CANSYQAGPLRETQYF. The CDR3 region has the DNA TGCGCCAACAGCTACCAGGCAGGACCGCTGCGGGAGACCCAGTACTTC.

In this sample, this clonotype turned up many times. The gene calls are TRBV3-1 and TRBJ2-3; TRBD1 might be the D (6 bases). The CDR3 runs to 12 residues. Germline V lookup: CDR1 LGHDT, CDR2 YNNKEL (reference sequence). The V end lost 6 bases, the J end lost 10 bases, and 14 bases lay between the germline ends. The DNA for the CDR3 is TGTGCCAGCAGACAGGGTTTCTCCTCGCAGTATTTT. Translating it yields CASRQGFSSQYF.